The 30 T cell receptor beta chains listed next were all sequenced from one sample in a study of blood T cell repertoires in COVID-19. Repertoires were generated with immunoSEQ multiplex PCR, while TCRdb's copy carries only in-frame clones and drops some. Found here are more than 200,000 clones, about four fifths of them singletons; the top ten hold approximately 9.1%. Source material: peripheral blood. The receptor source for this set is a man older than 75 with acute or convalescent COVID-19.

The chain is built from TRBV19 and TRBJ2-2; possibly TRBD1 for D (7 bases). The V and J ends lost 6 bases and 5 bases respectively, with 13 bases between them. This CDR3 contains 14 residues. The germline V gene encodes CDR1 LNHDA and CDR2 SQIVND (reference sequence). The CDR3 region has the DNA TGTGCCAGTAGGGCAGGGGGAGGAACCGGGGAGCTGTTTTTT. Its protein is CASRAGGGTGELFF.

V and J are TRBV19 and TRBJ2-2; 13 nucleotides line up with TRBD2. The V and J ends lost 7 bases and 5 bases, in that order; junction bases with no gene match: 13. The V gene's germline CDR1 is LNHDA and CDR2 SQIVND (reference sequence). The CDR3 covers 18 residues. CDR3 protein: CASTPTGLAGDNTGELFF. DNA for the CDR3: TGTGCCAGTACCCCAACTGGACTAGCGGGAGATAATACCGGGGAGCTGTTTTTT.

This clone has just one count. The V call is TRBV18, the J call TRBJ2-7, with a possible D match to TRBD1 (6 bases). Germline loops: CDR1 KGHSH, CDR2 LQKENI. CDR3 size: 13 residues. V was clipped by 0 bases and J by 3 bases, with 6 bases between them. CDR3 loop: CASSPPGGYEQYF. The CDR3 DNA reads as TGTGCCAGCTCACCACCAGGGGGCTACGAGCAGTACTTC. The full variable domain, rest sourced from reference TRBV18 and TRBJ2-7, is NAGVMQNPRHLVRRRGQEARLRCSPMKGHSHVYWYRQLPEEGLKFMVYLQKENIIDESGMPKERFSAEFPKEGPSILRIQQVVRGDSAAYFCASSPPGGYEQYFGPGTRLTVT.

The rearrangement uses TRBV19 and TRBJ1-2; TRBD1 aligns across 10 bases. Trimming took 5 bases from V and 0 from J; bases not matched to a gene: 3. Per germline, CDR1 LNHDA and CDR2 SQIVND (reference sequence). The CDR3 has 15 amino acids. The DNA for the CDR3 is TGTGCCAGTAGTTGGGACAGGGGAGCTAACTATGGCTACACCTTC. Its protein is CASSWDRGANYGYTF.

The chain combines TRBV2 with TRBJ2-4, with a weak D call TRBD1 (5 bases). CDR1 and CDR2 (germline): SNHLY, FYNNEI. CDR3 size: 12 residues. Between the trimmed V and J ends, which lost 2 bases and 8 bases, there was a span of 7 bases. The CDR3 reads CASSEQGYIQYF. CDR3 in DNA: TGTGCCAGCAGTGAACAGGGTTACATTCAGTACTTC.

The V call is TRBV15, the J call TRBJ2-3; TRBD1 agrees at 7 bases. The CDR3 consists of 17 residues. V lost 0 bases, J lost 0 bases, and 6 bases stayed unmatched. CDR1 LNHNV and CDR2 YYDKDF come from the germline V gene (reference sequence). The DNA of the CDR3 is TGTGCCACCAGCAGAGACTTGGGACAGTCTAGCACAGATACGCAGTATTTT. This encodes CATSRDLGQSSTDTQYF.

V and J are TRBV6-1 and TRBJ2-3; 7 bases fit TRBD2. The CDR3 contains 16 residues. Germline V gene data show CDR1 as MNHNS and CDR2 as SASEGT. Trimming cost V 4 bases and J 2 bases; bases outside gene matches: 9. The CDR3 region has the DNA TGTGCCAGCAGTGTGGGTAAGGGACTAAACACAGATACGCAGTATTTT. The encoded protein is CASSVGKGLNTDTQYF.

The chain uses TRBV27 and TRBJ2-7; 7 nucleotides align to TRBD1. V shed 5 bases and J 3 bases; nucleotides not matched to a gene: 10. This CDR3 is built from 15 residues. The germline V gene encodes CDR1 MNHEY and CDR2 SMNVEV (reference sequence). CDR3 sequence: CASSRQGSLFYEQYF. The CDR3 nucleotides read TGTGCCAGCAGTCGACAGGGATCGCTTTTCTACGAGCAGTACTTC.

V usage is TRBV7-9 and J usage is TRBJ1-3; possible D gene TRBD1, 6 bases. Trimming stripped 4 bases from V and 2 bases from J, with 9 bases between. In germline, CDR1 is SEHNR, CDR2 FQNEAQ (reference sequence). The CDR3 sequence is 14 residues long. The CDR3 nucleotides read TGTGCCAGCAGCTCCGGACAGACTGGAAACACCATATATTTT. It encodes CASSSGQTGNTIYF. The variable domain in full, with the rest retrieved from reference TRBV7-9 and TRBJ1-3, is DTGVSQNPRHKITKRGQNVTFRCDPISEHNRLYWYRQTLGQGPEFLTYFQNEAQLEKSRLLSDRFSAERPKGSFSTLEIQRTEQGDSAMYLCASSSGQTGNTIYFGEGSWLTVV.

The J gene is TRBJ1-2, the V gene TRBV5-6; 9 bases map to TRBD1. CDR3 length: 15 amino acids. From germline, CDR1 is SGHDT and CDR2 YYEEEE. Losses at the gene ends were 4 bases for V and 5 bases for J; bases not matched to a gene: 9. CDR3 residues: CASSPKGQGSYGYTF. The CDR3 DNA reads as TGTGCCAGCAGCCCTAAGGGACAGGGATCGTATGGCTACACCTTC. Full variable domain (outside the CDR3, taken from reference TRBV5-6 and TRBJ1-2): DAGVTQSPTHLIKTRGQQVTLRCSPKSGHDTVSWYQQALGQGPQFIFQYYEEEERQRGNFPDRFSGHQFPNYSSELNVNALLLGDSALYLCASSPKGQGSYGYTFGSGTRLTVV.

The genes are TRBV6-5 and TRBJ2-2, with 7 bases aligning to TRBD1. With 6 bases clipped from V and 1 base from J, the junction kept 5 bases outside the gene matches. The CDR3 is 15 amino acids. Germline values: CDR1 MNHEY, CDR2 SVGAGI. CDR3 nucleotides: TGTGCCAGCAGACGGGACAGAAGGAACACCGGGGAGCTGTTTTTT. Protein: CASRRDRRNTGELFF.

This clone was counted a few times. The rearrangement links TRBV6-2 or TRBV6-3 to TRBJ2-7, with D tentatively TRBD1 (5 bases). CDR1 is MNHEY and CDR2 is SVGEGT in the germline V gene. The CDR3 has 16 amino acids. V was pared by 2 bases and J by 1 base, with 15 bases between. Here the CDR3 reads CASSYQATVPSYEQYF. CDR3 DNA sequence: TGTGCCAGCAGTTACCAGGCGACAGTTCCTTCCTACGAGCAGTACTTC.

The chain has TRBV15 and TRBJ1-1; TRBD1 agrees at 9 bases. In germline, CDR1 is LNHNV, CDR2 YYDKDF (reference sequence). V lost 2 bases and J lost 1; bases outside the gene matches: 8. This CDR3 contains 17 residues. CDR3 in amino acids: CATSRLDRGRRNTEAFF. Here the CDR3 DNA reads TGTGCCACCAGCAGACTCGACAGGGGGAGAAGGAACACTGAAGCTTTCTTT.

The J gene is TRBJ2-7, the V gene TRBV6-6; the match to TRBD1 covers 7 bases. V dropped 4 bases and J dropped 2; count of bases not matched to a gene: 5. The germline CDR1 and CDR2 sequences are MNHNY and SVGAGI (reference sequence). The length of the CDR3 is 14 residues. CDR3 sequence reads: CASSFGGQAYEQYF. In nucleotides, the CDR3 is TGTGCCAGCAGTTTCGGCGGACAGGCCTACGAGCAGTACTTC.

The CDR3 nucleotides are TGCGCCAGCAGTTTACAGCTCAATCAGCCCCAGCATTTT. Translated, it gives CASSLQLNQPQHF. This chain links TRBV10-2 with TRBJ1-5; no reliable D call. V lost 5 bases and J 3 bases, leaving 8 bases between the germline ends. Germline lookup yields CDR1 WSHSY and CDR2 SAAADI. The CDR3 loop spans 13 amino acids.

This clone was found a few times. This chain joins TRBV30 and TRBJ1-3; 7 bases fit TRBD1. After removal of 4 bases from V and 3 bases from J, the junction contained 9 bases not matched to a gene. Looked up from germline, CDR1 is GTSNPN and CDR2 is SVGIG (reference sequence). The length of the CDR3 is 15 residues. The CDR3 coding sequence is TGTGCCTGGAACCGGCAGGGGGTAGGTGGAAACACCATATATTTT. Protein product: CAWNRQGVGGNTIYF.

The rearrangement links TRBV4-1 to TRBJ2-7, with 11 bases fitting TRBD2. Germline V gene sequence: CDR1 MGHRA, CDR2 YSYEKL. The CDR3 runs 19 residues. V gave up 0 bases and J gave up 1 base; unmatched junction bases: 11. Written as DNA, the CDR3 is TGCGCCAGCAGCCAAGAAGTCTCGTATAGCGGGGGGGAGTCCTACGAGCAGTACTTC. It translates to CASSQEVSYSGGESYEQYF.

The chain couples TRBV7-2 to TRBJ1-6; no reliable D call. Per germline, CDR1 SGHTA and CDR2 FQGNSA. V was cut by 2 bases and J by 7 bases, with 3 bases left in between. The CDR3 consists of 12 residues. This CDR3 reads CASSLRNSPLHF. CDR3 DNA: TGTGCCAGCAGCTTACGGAATTCACCCCTCCACTTT. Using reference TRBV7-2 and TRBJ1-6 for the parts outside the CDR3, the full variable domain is GAGVSQSPSNKVTEKGKDVELRCDPISGHTALYWYRQSLGQGLEFLIYFQGNSAPDKSGLPSDRFSAERTGGSVSTLTIQRTQQEDSAVYLCASSLRNSPLHFGNGTRLTVT.

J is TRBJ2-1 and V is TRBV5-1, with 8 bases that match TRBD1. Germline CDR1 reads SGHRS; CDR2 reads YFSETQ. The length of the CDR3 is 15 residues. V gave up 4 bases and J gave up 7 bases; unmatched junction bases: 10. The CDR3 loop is CASSRIQGARNEQFF. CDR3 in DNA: TGCGCCAGCAGCCGAATCCAGGGGGCGCGGAATGAGCAGTTCTTC. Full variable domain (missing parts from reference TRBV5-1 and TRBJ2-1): KAGVTQTPRYLIKTRGQQVTLSCSPISGHRSVSWYQQTPGQGLQFLFEYFSETQRNKGNFPGRFSGRQFSNSRSEMNVSTLELGDSALYLCASSRIQGARNEQFFGPGTRLTVL.

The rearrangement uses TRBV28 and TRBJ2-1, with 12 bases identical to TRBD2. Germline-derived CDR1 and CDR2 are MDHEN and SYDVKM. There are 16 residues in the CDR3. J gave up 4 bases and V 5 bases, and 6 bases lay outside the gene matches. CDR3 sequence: CASSPKGLAGYNEQFF. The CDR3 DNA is TGTGCCAGCAGTCCGAAGGGACTAGCGGGTTACAATGAGCAGTTCTTC.

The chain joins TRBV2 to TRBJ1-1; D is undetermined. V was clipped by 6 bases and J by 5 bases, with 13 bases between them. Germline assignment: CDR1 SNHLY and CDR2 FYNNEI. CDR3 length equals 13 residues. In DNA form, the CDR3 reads TGTGCCAGCAGGGTAGAGGGAGAAACTGAAGCTTTCTTT. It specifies CASRVEGETEAFF.

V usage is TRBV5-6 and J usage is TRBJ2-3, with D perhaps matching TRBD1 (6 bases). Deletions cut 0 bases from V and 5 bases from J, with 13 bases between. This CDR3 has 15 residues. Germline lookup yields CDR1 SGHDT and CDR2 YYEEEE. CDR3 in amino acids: CASSLARGSQDTQYF. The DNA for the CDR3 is TGTGCCAGCAGCTTGGCCAGGGGTTCTCAAGATACGCAGTATTTT.

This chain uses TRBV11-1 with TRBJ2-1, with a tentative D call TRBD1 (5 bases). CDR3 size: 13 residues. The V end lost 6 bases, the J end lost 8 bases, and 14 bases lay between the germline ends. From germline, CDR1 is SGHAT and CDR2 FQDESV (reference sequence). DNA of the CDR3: TGTGCCAGCAGAGCGACAGTGTATGATGAGCAGTTCTTC. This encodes CASRATVYDEQFF.

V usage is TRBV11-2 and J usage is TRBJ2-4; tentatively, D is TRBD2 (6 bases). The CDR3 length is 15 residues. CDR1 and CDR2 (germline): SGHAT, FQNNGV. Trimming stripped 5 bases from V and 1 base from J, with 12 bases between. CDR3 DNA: TGTGCCAGCAGCGGGCTTCGGGGGGCCAAAAACATTCAGTACTTC. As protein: CASSGLRGAKNIQYF. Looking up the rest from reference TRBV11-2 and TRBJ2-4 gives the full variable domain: EAGVAQSPRYKIIEKRQSVAFWCNPISGHATLYWYQQILGQGPKLLIQFQNNGVVDDSQLPKDRFSAERLKGVDSTLKIQPAKLEDSAVYLCASSGLRGAKNIQYFGAGTRLSVL.

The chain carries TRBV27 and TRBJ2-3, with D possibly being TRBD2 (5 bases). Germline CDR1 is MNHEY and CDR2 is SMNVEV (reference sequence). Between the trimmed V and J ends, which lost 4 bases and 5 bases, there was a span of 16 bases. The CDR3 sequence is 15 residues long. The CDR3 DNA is TGTGCCAGCAGTTCTCAGATGCTCCGGGGAGATACGCAGTATTTT. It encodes CASSSQMLRGDTQYF.

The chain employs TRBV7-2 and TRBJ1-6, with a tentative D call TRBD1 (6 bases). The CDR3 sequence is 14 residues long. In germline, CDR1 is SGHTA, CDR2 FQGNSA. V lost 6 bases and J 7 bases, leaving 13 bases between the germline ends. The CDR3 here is CASRTGNGNSPLHF. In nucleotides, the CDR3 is TGTGCCAGCAGAACAGGGAATGGCAATTCACCCCTCCACTTT.

The CDR3 protein is CASSRPYEDTEAFF. The DNA for the CDR3 is TGTGCCAGCAGTCGCCCCTATGAGGACACTGAAGCTTTCTTT. The chain links TRBV6-6 to TRBJ1-1; no definite D call. V was shortened by 5 bases and J by 3 bases, with 13 bases between the two germline ends. The CDR3 covers 14 residues. CDR1 and CDR2 from the germline V gene are MNHNY and SVGAGI (reference sequence).

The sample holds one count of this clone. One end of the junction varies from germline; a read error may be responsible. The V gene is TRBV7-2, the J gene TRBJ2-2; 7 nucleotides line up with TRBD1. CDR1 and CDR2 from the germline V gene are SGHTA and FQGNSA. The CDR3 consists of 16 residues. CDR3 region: CASSLVRGLNAGELFF. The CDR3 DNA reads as TGTGCCAGCAGCTTAGTAAGGGGGCTGAACGCCGGGGAGCTGTTTTTT.

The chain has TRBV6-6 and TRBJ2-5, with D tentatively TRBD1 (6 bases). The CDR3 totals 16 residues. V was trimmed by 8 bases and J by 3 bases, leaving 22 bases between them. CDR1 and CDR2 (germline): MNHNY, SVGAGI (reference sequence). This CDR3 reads CASLKSGAPVEETQYF. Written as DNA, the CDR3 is TGTGCCAGCCTAAAGTCAGGGGCGCCGGTGGAAGAGACCCAGTACTTC.

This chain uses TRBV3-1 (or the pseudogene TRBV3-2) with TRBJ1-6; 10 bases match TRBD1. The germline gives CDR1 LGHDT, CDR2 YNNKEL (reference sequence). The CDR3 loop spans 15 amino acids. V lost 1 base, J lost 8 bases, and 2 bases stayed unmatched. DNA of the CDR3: TGTGCCAGCAGCCAAGGGACAGGGGGTGATTCACCCCTCCACTTT. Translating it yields CASSQGTGGDSPLHF.